Given below is one T cell receptor beta chain in context. The germline gives CDR1 MDHEN, CDR2 SYDVKM. This CDR3 spans 14 amino acids. With V trimmed by 5 bases and J by 9 bases, 6 bases remained unmatched. TCRdb called the 5' RACE reads again in MiXCR, with one record for every CDR3 protein. The table lists around 600,000 distinct CDR3 sequences, about 12% of them singletons. The sample comes from a study of T cells after yellow fever vaccination. The starting material was PBMCs, obtained on the day of the yellow fever booster vaccination. The V call is TRBV28, the J call TRBJ2-1, with TRBD2 identical over 11 bases. This TCR was sampled from a man between 25 and 39 years old who received the YFV17D yellow fever vaccine. The DNA for the CDR3 is TGTGCCAGCAGTCTTAGCGGGAGGGTGGTTGAGCAGTTCTTC. This codes for CASSLSGRVVEQFF.